The 27 T cell receptor beta chains below were found in one sample sequenced in a study of vaccination and CD4 T cells after COVID-19. These receptors' targets are unknown. Described treatment: approximately 9-day PBMC culture with coronavirus spike peptide pools or control peptides (ViraFEST assay). Scientists ran DNA taken from cultured CD4+ T cells through the Oncomine TCR Beta short-read assay for sequencing. TCRdb called the PCR reads again in MiXCR, with one record for every CDR3 protein. The sample contains more than 20,000 distinct CDR3 sequences, about three quarters of which appear only once. Sequencing used CD4+ T cells from blood, cultured in vitro. Every receptor here comes from a human donor who had recovered from COVID-19.

The CDR3 reads CSAPKVGAGANVLTF. The CDR3 DNA is TGCAGTGCACCTAAGGTGGGGGCTGGGGCCAACGTCCTGACTTTC. The chain employs TRBV20-1 and TRBJ2-6, with D perhaps matching TRBD1 or TRBD2 (5 bases each). Trimming pared 6 bases from V and 2 bases from J, leaving 14 bases between. Germline CDR1 and CDR2: DFQATT and SNEGSKA (reference sequence). This CDR3 has 15 residues.

The J gene is TRBJ2-5, the V gene TRBV7-9; maybe TRBD2 (6 bases). The V end lost 5 bases, the J end lost 2 bases, and 12 bases lay between the germline ends. The CDR3 loop spans 14 amino acids. Germline V gene sequence: CDR1 SEHNR, CDR2 FQNEAQ (reference sequence). CDR3 protein: CASSRAGGQETQYF. The CDR3 DNA reads as TGTGCCAGCAGCAGAGCGGGCGGGCAAGAGACCCAGTACTTC.

The rearrangement joins TRBV6-1 to TRBJ1-2; 8 positions agree with TRBD1. The CDR3 is made up of 15 amino acids. Per the germline V gene, CDR1 is MNHNS and CDR2 is SASEGT. V trimming: 6 bases; J trimming: 4 bases; junction bases outside the gene matches: 10. The CDR3 is CASRSGGSGSYGYTF. CDR3 DNA: TGTGCCAGCAGATCAGGGGGCTCGGGGAGCTATGGCTACACCTTC.

This chain uses TRBV24-1 with TRBJ1-5; TRBD1 matches at 7 bases. From germline, CDR1 is KGHDR and CDR2 SFDVKD. Losses at the gene ends were 4 bases for V and 4 bases for J; bases not matched to a gene: 12. This CDR3 has 17 amino acids. The CDR3 is CATSESTGNLVNQPQHF. In DNA, the CDR3 is TGTGCCACCAGTGAATCGACAGGGAACCTGGTAAATCAGCCCCAGCATTTT.

The chain recombines TRBV5-6 with TRBJ1-3; 7 bases are a match to TRBD1. CDR1 and CDR2 (germline): SGHDT, YYEEEE. J was trimmed by 4 bases and V by 3 bases; bases with no gene match: 7. The CDR3 totals 15 residues. The CDR3 DNA reads as TGTGCCAGCAGCTGGGGGGGGACAGCAGGAAACACCATATATTTT. It translates to CASSWGGTAGNTIYF.

The rearrangement joins TRBV19 to TRBJ1-5, with 11 bases aligning to TRBD1. This CDR3 has 18 amino acids. From germline, CDR1 is LNHDA and CDR2 SQIVND (reference sequence). V was pared by 3 bases and J by 5 bases, with 12 bases of the junction left unmatched. This chain's CDR3 is CASSIGDRGILRDQPQHF. The CDR3, as DNA: TGTGCCAGTAGTATTGGGGACAGGGGGATTCTTCGGGATCAGCCCCAGCATTTT.

The chain is built from TRBV11-2 and TRBJ2-6; D not resolved. Trimming took off 8 bases at V and 0 bases at J, with 20 bases between the two ends. The CDR3 has 18 residues. CDR1 and CDR2 from the germline V gene are SGHAT and FQNNGV. The CDR3 nucleotides read TGTGCCAGCTCGAGACACCCTAGTGGATCCTCTGGGGCCAACGTCCTGACTTTC. Translated, it gives CASSRHPSGSSGANVLTF.

The table lists this clonotype with a count of one. The CDR3 region is CSARYSGRIDEQYF. CDR3 in DNA: TGCAGTGCTAGGTATAGCGGGAGAATTGACGAGCAGTACTTC. The chain joins TRBV20-1 to TRBJ2-7; 9 bases align to TRBD2. In germline, CDR1 is DFQATT, CDR2 SNEGSKA (reference sequence). This CDR3 is 14 amino acids long. V was clipped by 3 bases and J by 5 bases; unmatched bases: 8.

This sequence joins TRBV6-1 and TRBJ2-7; 7 bases map to TRBD1. The CDR3 contains 14 residues. Germline trimming cut 5 bases from V and 6 bases from J; bases unmatched to any gene: 10. Germline-derived CDR1 and CDR2 are MNHNS and SASEGT. The CDR3 coding sequence is TGTGCCAGCAGTCGCCGGGACAGTGGGGCCGAGCAGTACTTC. This gives the protein CASSRRDSGAEQYF.

The chain uses TRBV27 and TRBJ1-6; D not certain. CDR1 and CDR2 (germline): MNHEY, SMNVEV (reference sequence). V was trimmed by 8 bases and J by 1 base, leaving 12 bases between them. The CDR3 is made up of 15 amino acids. In nucleotides, the CDR3 is TGTGCCAGCGGGCCCTCAGAGTCCTATAATTCACCCCTCCACTTT. Amino acid sequence: CASGPSESYNSPLHF.

The chain is built from TRBV20-1 and TRBJ1-3; D perhaps matches TRBD1 (6 bases). With 3 bases removed from V and 6 bases from J, the gap between germline ends came to 15 bases. The CDR3 extends over 14 amino acids. CDR1 and CDR2 (germline): DFQATT, SNEGSKA (reference sequence). The CDR3 DNA follows: TGCAGTGCTAGGGGACATTCGGGGCCAAACACCATATATTTT. Translated: CSARGHSGPNTIYF.

This clonotype appeared a single time. The CDR3 protein is CASSEWGAFF. The CDR3 nucleotides read TGTGCCAGCAGTGAATGGGGGGCTTTCTTT. This chain uses TRBV6-1 with TRBJ1-1, with D maybe TRBD1 (5 bases). The germline gives CDR1 MNHNS, CDR2 SASEGT. There are 10 residues in the CDR3. Between the trimmed V and J ends, which lost 2 bases and 11 bases, there was a span of 6 bases.

The rearrangement joins TRBV21-1 to TRBJ2-7; the table's D call, TRBD1, has no DNA check behind it. TRBV21-1 is an annotated pseudogene. This CDR3 comprises 11 residues. The CDR3 DNA sequence: TGTGCCAGCAACCAGGGTCTCGGGCAGTACTTC. It codes for CASNQGLGQYF.

The CDR3 loop reads CASSLRVRGGRETEAFF. The CDR3 region has the DNA TGTGCCAGCAGTTTACGGGTTCGTGGAGGGAGAGAGACTGAAGCTTTCTTT. The rearrangement uses TRBV12-3 or TRBV12-4 and TRBJ1-1; D gene ambiguous. The CDR3 has 17 residues. V lost 2 bases and J 5 bases, leaving 21 bases between the germline ends.

The chain is built from TRBV6-2 or TRBV6-3 and TRBJ1-1, with D maybe TRBD1 (5 bases). V was clipped by 4 bases and J by 4 bases, with 13 bases between them. This CDR3 region has 14 residues. CDR1 is MNHEY and CDR2 is SVGEGT in the germline V gene. The CDR3 loop is CASSFQGGSTEAFF. As DNA, the CDR3 is TGTGCCAGCAGTTTCCAGGGTGGCAGCACTGAAGCTTTCTTT.

This chain connects TRBV24-1 to TRBJ1-2, with a tentative D call TRBD1 (5 bases). The CDR3 has 13 amino acids. The V gene lost 9 bases and the J gene lost 4 bases, with 14 bases spanning the gap. CDR1 KGHDR and CDR2 SFDVKD come from the germline V gene. For the CDR3, the DNA is TGTGCCACCGGGGACGGGGGACTCTATGGCTACACCTTC. Its protein is CATGDGGLYGYTF.

The chain carries TRBV19 and TRBJ1-5; 8 positions match TRBD1. The CDR3 covers 14 residues. The germline V gene encodes CDR1 LNHDA and CDR2 SQIVND (reference sequence). The V segment lost 9 bases and the J segment 4 bases; nucleotides outside the gene matches: 8. The CDR3 region has the DNA TGTGCCAGAAAAGGGCAGGGGGCGAATCAGCCCCAGCATTTT. This translates into CARKGQGANQPQHF.

This clonotype appeared once. J is TRBJ1-2 and V is TRBV19, with D maybe TRBD1 (5 bases). Per the germline V gene, CDR1 is LNHDA and CDR2 is SQIVND (reference sequence). Trimming cost V 2 bases and J 4 bases, with 14 bases left between them. The CDR3 consists of 15 residues. CDR3 DNA sequence: TGTGCCAGTAGTATAAGGGCAGGTGGGGGCTATGGCTACACCTTC. This translates into CASSIRAGGGYGYTF.

V usage is TRBV30 and J usage is TRBJ1-1; D is unresolved. CDR1 and CDR2 from the germline V gene are GTSNPN and SVGIG (reference sequence). The CDR3 covers 12 residues. The V gene lost 0 bases and the J gene lost 8 bases, with 10 bases spanning the gap. The CDR3 coding sequence is TGTGCCTGGAGTGTAATGGCTTTGGAAGCTTTCTTT. Its translation: CAWSVMALEAFF.

CDR3 in amino acids: CASSSPSGGLSKNIQYF. The CDR3, as DNA: TGTGCCAGCAGTTCCCCGAGCGGGGGACTGTCCAAAAACATTCAGTACTTC. The rearrangement joins TRBV28 to TRBJ2-4; 8 positions agree with TRBD2. J was trimmed by 2 bases and V by 4 bases; bases with no gene match: 10. This CDR3 is 17 amino acids long. The V gene's germline CDR1 is MDHEN and CDR2 SYDVKM.

V gene TRBV6-5 combines with J gene TRBJ1-1; 7 nucleotides agree with TRBD1. CDR3 length equals 15 residues. V gave up 2 bases and J gave up 10 bases; unmatched junction bases: 13. Germline V gene data show CDR1 as MNHEY and CDR2 as SVGAGI. The CDR3 DNA reads TGTGCCAGCAGTTACCTAACGGGACAGAAGAGGGGAGCTTTCTTT. Translating it yields CASSYLTGQKRGAFF.

The genes are TRBV27 and TRBJ2-5; TRBD1 matches 7 bases. CDR3 length: 15 residues. Germline V gene sequence: CDR1 MNHEY, CDR2 SMNVEV (reference sequence). V was pared by 4 bases and J by 3 bases, with 8 bases of the junction left unmatched. Written as DNA, the CDR3 is TGTGCCAGCAGTTCGTTCGGGACAGCCAAAGAGACCCAGTACTTC. Its protein product is CASSSFGTAKETQYF.

This chain joins TRBV20-1 and TRBJ1-2, with D maybe TRBD1 (5 bases). This CDR3 is 15 amino acids long. CDR1 is DFQATT, CDR2 SNEGSKA, per germline (reference sequence). With 3 bases removed from V and 0 bases from J, the gap between germline ends came to 14 bases. CDR3 loop: CSARYIETANYGYTF. CDR3 bases: TGCAGTGCTAGGTATATAGAGACAGCTAACTATGGCTACACCTTC.

V and J are TRBV20-1 and TRBJ2-5, with 13 bases that match TRBD2. Germline V gene lookup returns CDR1 DFQATT and CDR2 SNEGSKA (reference sequence). J lost 4 bases, V lost 2 bases, and 13 bases had no gene match. This CDR3 is built from 18 residues. Written as DNA, the CDR3 is TGCAGTGCTAGACACCCACTAGCGGGAGGGCCGCGGAGAGAGACCCAGTACTTC. It yields the protein CSARHPLAGGPRRETQYF.

This sequence joins TRBV7-2 and TRBJ1-5; D not resolved. Germline V lookup: CDR1 SGHTA, CDR2 FQGNSA. V lost 5 bases, J lost 11 bases, and 16 bases lay in between. This CDR3 spans 13 amino acids. This CDR3 reads CASSPNQNAAQHF. Here the CDR3 DNA reads TGTGCCAGCAGCCCTAACCAAAATGCAGCCCAGCATTTT.

CDR3 loop: CASSLSRRERSEQYF. The CDR3 DNA reads TGTGCCAGCAGTTTATCGAGGAGGGAGCGCTCCGAGCAGTACTTC. V gene TRBV27 combines with J gene TRBJ2-7, with D maybe TRBD2 (6 bases). The CDR3 is 15 residues long. CDR1 MNHEY and CDR2 SMNVEV come from the germline V gene (reference sequence). V lost 0 bases, J lost 6 bases, and 15 bases lay in between.

The V and J genes are TRBV7-3 and TRBJ1-3; TRBD1 agrees at 7 bases. J gave up 3 bases and V 5 bases, and 7 bases lay outside the gene matches. CDR1 is SGHTA, CDR2 FQGTGA, per germline. This CDR3 has 15 residues. The DNA for the CDR3 is TGTGCCAGCAGCCCAGACAGGGCTGGTGGAAACACCATATATTTT. Translating it yields CASSPDRAGGNTIYF.